Following are 9 T cell receptor beta chains from one sample sequenced in a study of response to subunit inactivated influenza vaccine (dated 2018 in TCRdb). The library was made by RT-PCR. TCRdb records Illumina HiSeq 2500 as the sequencer. TCRdb handled the public reads itself, with Q25 trimming in fastp and clone calling in MiXCR, and kept productive beta chains. Identical CDR3 protein sequences are pooled into one entry, listed with their most common genes and DNA. This sample gives 400,000 to 650,000 distinct CDR3 sequences in total; under 8.5% of them show up just once. Together, the top ten hold around 13% of the sample. Sequences were derived from PBMCs from blood, sampled less than 30 months after vaccination. The receptors originated from a man aged 50-75 years who received an inactivated influenza vaccine. Donor details come from another sample of the same person, matched by shared clones.

This clonotype was picked up a small number of times. The chain employs TRBV7-3 and TRBJ2-2; D gene ambiguous. With 1 base removed from V and 1 base from J, the gap between germline ends came to 4 bases. The CDR3 spans 14 residues. Germline loops: CDR1 SGHTA, CDR2 FQGTGA. The CDR3 reads CASSLIQNTGELFF. CDR3 DNA: TGTGCCAGCAGCTTAATCCAGAACACCGGGGAGCTGTTTTTT.

The chain has TRBV18 and TRBJ2-7; D is perhaps TRBD1 (6 bases). Between the trimmed V and J ends, which lost 1 base and 2 bases, there was a span of 15 bases. The germline CDR1 and CDR2 sequences are KGHSH and LQKENI. The CDR3 has 16 residues. CDR3 DNA: TGTGCCAGCTCACCACTAAGTGACAGGACAACCTACGAGCAGTACTTC. This sequence encodes CASSPLSDRTTYEQYF.

This clonotype was recorded many times. The rearrangement uses TRBV5-1 and TRBJ2-7; tentative D call: TRBD2 (5 bases). CDR3 length equals 14 residues. The germline gives CDR1 SGHRS, CDR2 YFSETQ. V was pared by 0 bases and J by 3 bases, with 10 bases between. The CDR3 loop is CASSLDSEGYEQYF. For the CDR3, the DNA is TGCGCCAGCAGCTTGGACAGCGAGGGCTACGAGCAGTACTTC.

This clonotype was counted a few times. The chain is built from TRBV5-1 and TRBJ1-1; no clear D gene. The CDR3 extends over 13 amino acids. Germline CDR1 SGHRS, CDR2 YFSETQ. V was shortened by 6 bases and J by 4 bases, with 13 bases between the two germline ends. CDR3 protein: CASILPGSTEAFF. DNA for the CDR3: TGCGCCAGCATCCTGCCCGGGAGCACTGAAGCTTTCTTT.

The chain uses TRBV20-1 and TRBJ2-1; the D gene is possibly TRBD1 (6 bases). The CDR3 extends over 14 amino acids. The germline V and J ends were trimmed by 5 bases and 7 bases, with 18 bases remaining between them. Germline CDR1 reads DFQATT; CDR2 reads SNEGSKA (reference sequence). CDR3 sequence (DNA): TGCAGTGCTGAGCCCGGGCCCAGGGGAAATGAGCAGTTCTTC. Translating it yields CSAEPGPRGNEQFF.

This clonotype was counted at least ten times. Compared with germline, one end of the junction differs, possibly owing to a read error. V is TRBV20-1 and J is TRBJ1-1; D remains ambiguous. Germline V gene lookup returns CDR1 DFQATT and CDR2 SNEGSKA (reference sequence). This CDR3 spans 11 amino acids. The CDR3, as DNA: TGCAGGGAGAGAGTGAACACTGAAGCCTTCTTT. It is translated as CRERVNTEAFF.

The chain is built from TRBV14 and TRBJ2-5; no clear D gene. Germline CDR1 reads SGHDN; CDR2 reads FVKESK. Trimming shortened V by 1 base and J by 4 bases, and 7 bases separated the two germline ends. The CDR3 extends over 13 amino acids. The CDR3 is CASSQGRAETQYF. The CDR3 region has the DNA TGTGCCAGCAGCCAAGGTAGAGCAGAGACCCAGTACTTC.

V usage is TRBV5-5 and J usage is TRBJ2-3, with 9 bases lining up with TRBD1. Germline CDR1 and CDR2: SGHKS and YYEKEE (reference sequence). The CDR3 extends over 15 amino acids. V gave up 0 bases and J gave up 4 bases; unmatched junction bases: 3. CDR3 bases: TGTGCCAGCAGCTTGGGGGACAGGGCCGCAGATACGCAGTATTTT. Amino acids: CASSLGDRAADTQYF.

This clonotype has more than one count but fewer than ten. CDR3 protein: CSAREGRGLYNEQFF. The CDR3 DNA reads as TGCAGTGCCCGTGAGGGCAGGGGGCTTTACAATGAGCAGTTCTTC. V is TRBV20-1 and J is TRBJ2-1, with 8 bases that match TRBD1. Germline lookup yields CDR1 DFQATT and CDR2 SNEGSKA (reference sequence). The ends lost 6 bases at V and 4 bases at J; junction bases unmatched: 11. CDR3 length: 15 amino acids.